Listed below are T cell receptor beta chains from one sample, sequenced in a study of blood T cell repertoires in COVID-19. Clones were read by immunoSEQ multiplex PCR, and TCRdb kept only the in-frame ones, dropping some. This sample has approximately 70,000 clones, with approximately 92% found just once. The source material was peripheral blood. The receptors stem from a human donor with active COVID-19. The donor label of this sample is uncertain. The CDR3 runs from the conserved cysteine through the conserved F or W. A D gene is named only where the DNA matches it firmly. Clone size is not always given. Where it is, it says once, few, many or a class for expanded clones.

>TRBJ1-2|-|-|TRBV29-1
TGCAGCGTTGAAAGCGGTTATGGCTACACCTTC
CSVESGYGYTF
>TRBJ1-5|-|-|TRBV5-1
TGCGCCAGCAGCTTGGCGGACAGCCGCAATCAGCCCCAGCATTTT
CASSLADSRNQPQHF
>TRBJ2-1|-|-|TRBV5-1
TGCGCCAGCAGCTTAGGACATAGTGACAATGAGCAGTTCTTC
CASSLGHSDNEQFF
>TRBJ2-3|TRBD1|-|TRBV9
TGTGCCAGCAACGGACAGGGAGCCGATACGCAGTATTTT
CASNGQGADTQYF
>TRBJ2-1|-|-|TRBV24-1
TGTGCCACCTCTAGGAGGGCTTCCTACAATGAGCAGTTCTTC
CATSRRASYNEQFF
>TRBJ2-1|TRBD2|-|TRBV28
TGTGCCAGCAGTAGCGCCTCTAAGCGGGACCGGGACAATGAGCAGTTCTTC
CASSSASKRDRDNEQFF
>TRBJ2-2|TRBD2|-|TRBV18
TGTGCCAGCTTCGGCGGGAGCTCTGACACCGGGGAGCTGTTTTTT
CASFGGSSDTGELFF
>TRBJ2-1|TRBD1|-|TRBV5-1
TGCGCCAGCAGCTCGGGACAGGGGGCTCTTAATGAGCAGTTCTTC
CASSSGQGALNEQFF
>TRBJ1-1|-|-|TRBV2
TGTGCCAGCAGTGAATTTACAGGAGTGAACACTGAAGCTTTCTTT
CASSEFTGVNTEAFF
>TRBJ2-7|TRBD2|-|TRBV7-9
TGTGCCAGCAGCTGGGGGGGCGAGCAGTACTTC
CASSWGGEQYF
>TRBJ2-1|TRBD2|once|TRBV5-1
TGCGCCAGCAGCTTGGGCGGGAGTGGCTACAATGAGCAGTTCTTC
CASSLGGSGYNEQFF
>TRBJ1-5|-|-|TRBV3-1/TRBV3-2
TGTGCCAGCAGCCAAGACGGAGAATATAGCAATCAGCCCCAGCATTTT
CASSQDGEYSNQPQHF
>TRBJ1-1|-|-|TRBV11-2
TGTGCCAGCAGCTTAGAACAGGAGAATGGTGAAGCTTTCTTT
CASSLEQENGEAFF
>TRBJ1-6|-|-|TRBV15
TGTGCCACCCGATACAGGGAAGTTGGTTCACCCCTCCACTTT
CATRYREVGSPLHF
>TRBJ1-5|TRBD1|-|TRBV5-1
TGCGCCAGCAGCCCCGGGACAGGGGTGAGCGAGCCCCAGCATTTT
CASSPGTGVSEPQHF
>TRBJ1-3|-|few|TRBV29-1
TGCAGCGTTGAAGATCCAGGGCACGGAAACACCATATATTTT
CSVEDPGHGNTIYF
>TRBJ2-7|-|-|TRBV5-6
TGTGCCAGCAGCTTGGTTAGCGGAGTTGGGTACGAGCAGTACTTC
CASSLVSGVGYEQYF
>TRBJ1-5|-|-|TRBV19
TGTGCCAGTATCCAAACGGACGGAGGAAATCAGCCCCAGCATTTT
CASIQTDGGNQPQHF
>TRBJ1-6|-|-|TRBV3-1/TRBV3-2
TGTGCCAGCAGCCAAGAAGGCTCGGGGGTCTATAATTCACCCCTCCACTTT
CASSQEGSGVYNSPLHF
>TRBJ2-3|TRBD2|-|TRBV10-2
TGCGCCAGCAGTGAGTCTAGCGGGAAGCTTGGACTAAATACGCAGTATTTT
CASSESSGKLGLNTQYF
>TRBJ2-5|TRBD2|-|TRBV7-9
TGTGCCAGCCGCGTTAGCGGGAGGGCCGAGGAGACCCAGTACTTC
CASRVSGRAEETQYF
>TRBJ2-1|TRBD2|-|TRBV5-6
TGTGCCAGCATCCTAGCGGGAGTTCAGGAGCAGTTCTTC
CASILAGVQEQFF
>TRBJ2-2|-|-|TRBV7-2
TGTGCCAGCAGCTCCAATCGCGGACTAAGAATCCCCGGGGAGCTGTTTTTT
CASSSNRGLRIPGELFF
>TRBJ2-7|-|-|TRBV6-5
TGTGCCAGCAGTTACAAGAGACAGCCCATGTCCTACGAGCAGTACTTC
CASSYKRQPMSYEQYF
>TRBJ1-4|TRBD1|-|TRBV5-1
TGCGCCAGCAGCTTTGACAGGGTGGACGAAAAACTGTTTTTT
CASSFDRVDEKLFF
>TRBJ1-4|-|once|TRBV5-6
TGTGCCAGCAGCGACAGACACACGGAAAAACTGTTTTTT
CASSDRHTEKLFF
>TRBJ1-3|-|-|TRBV19
TGTGCCAGTAGTCCGCAGGGAGGAAACACCATATATTTT
CASSPQGGNTIYF
>TRBJ2-2|TRBD1|-|TRBV29-1
TGCAGCGCTGTGTTTCCGGGACAGGGGGGAGGGACCGGGGAGCTGTTTTTT
CSAVFPGQGGGTGELFF
>TRBJ2-1|TRBD2|-|TRBV11-2
TGTGCCAGCAGCTTAGATCCAGCGGGAGGTCCCAATGAGCAGTTCTTC
CASSLDPAGGPNEQFF
>TRBJ2-3|TRBD2|-|TRBV7-2
TGTGCCAGCAGCTCCACCGGGACCGGGGGGGGAGATACGCAGTATTTT
CASSSTGTGGGDTQYF
>TRBJ2-1|TRBD2|once|TRBV28
TGTGCCAGCAGTTTAGGGGGGGATTTACACAATGAGCAGTTCTTC
CASSLGGDLHNEQFF
>TRBJ2-1|-|-|TRBV19
TGTGCCAGTAGTGTGGGGAACAGGGCACGCGGACTTAGCTCCTACAATGAGCAGTTCTTC
CASSVGNRARGLSSYNEQFF
>TRBJ1-4|-|-|TRBV6-2/TRBV6-3
TGTGCCAGCAGTAAGATACTTAATGAAAAACTGTTTTTT
CASSKILNEKLFF
>TRBJ1-4|TRBD1|-|TRBV9
TGTGCCAGCAGCGCGGGACAGGAAAATAATGAAAAACTGTTTTTT
CASSAGQENNEKLFF
>TRBJ2-7|-|-|TRBV4-3
TGCGCCAGCAGCCCAACCATCCGGGACACCTCCTACGAGCAGTACTTC
CASSPTIRDTSYEQYF
>TRBJ2-5|-|-|TRBV7-9
TGTGCCAGCAGCTTAGGCTGGGCTAGCGAGGAGACCCAGTACTTC
CASSLGWASEETQYF
>TRBJ2-7|TRBD2|-|TRBV28
TGTGCCAGCAGCTCTAGCGGGTTAGGTTCCTACGAGCAGTACTTC
CASSSSGLGSYEQYF
>TRBJ1-2|TRBD1|-|TRBV5-6
TGTGCCAGCAGCTCCACAGGGGGCTATGGCTACACCTTC
CASSSTGGYGYTF
>TRBJ2-1|TRBD2|-|TRBV7-2
TGTGCCAGCAGCTCCATCGGACTAGCGGGAAGGGATGAGCAGTTCTTC
CASSSIGLAGRDEQFF
>TRBJ2-2|-|-|TRBV27
TGTGCCATCTACAGGAGGGGCATAGGCACCGGGGAGCTGTTTTTT
CAIYRRGIGTGELFF
>TRBJ2-1|-|-|TRBV19
TGTGCCAGTGAAGCGGGTTACTCCTACAATGAGCAGTTCTTC
CASEAGYSYNEQFF
>TRBJ2-7|TRBD2|-|TRBV28
TGTGGCTCGCTTCCTAGCGGGAGTATCAACGAGCAGTACTTC
CGSLPSGSINEQYF
>TRBJ2-2|TRBD1|-|TRBV7-2
TGTGCCAGCAGCCCTGGGACAGGGGGCACCGGGGAGCTGTTTTTT
CASSPGTGGTGELFF
>TRBJ1-1|-|-|TRBV28
TGTGCCAGCAGGTTTGAGTGGACTGAAGCTTTCTTT
CASRFEWTEAFF
>TRBJ2-3|TRBD2|-|TRBV4-2
TGTGCCAGCAGCCAAGAATTAGCGGGAGGGTCAGATACGCAGTATTTT
CASSQELAGGSDTQYF
>TRBJ1-6|-|-|TRBV5-5
TGTGCCAGCAGCTTGGTGCCGGAGAACCTATATAATTCACCCCTCCACTTT
CASSLVPENLYNSPLHF